These 9 T cell receptor beta chains share one sample of origin, sequenced in a study of cytomegalovirus exposure and HLA in healthy donors. Amplification used 60 Vbeta primers and 13 Jbeta primers. Only in-frame clones appear in the TCRdb table, and some are missing; sequencing was by immunoSEQ multiplex PCR. This sample has about 190,000 clones, with roughly three quarters found just once. The specimen was PBMCs. The receptors here all came from a woman younger than 30 in good health and CMV-seronegative.

The chain uses TRBV5-6 and TRBJ1-1, with D possibly being TRBD1 (6 bases). Trimming took 3 bases from V and 2 from J, leaving 11 bases between them. The CDR3 covers 14 residues. Germline loops: CDR1 SGHDT, CDR2 YYEEEE. The CDR3 loop reads CASSSGAHNTEAFF. CDR3 bases: TGTGCCAGCAGCTCAGGGGCCCACAACACTGAAGCTTTCTTT.

V usage is TRBV15 and J usage is TRBJ2-6; 8 positions match TRBD1. Germline V gene data show CDR1 as LNHNV and CDR2 as YYDKDF (reference sequence). This CDR3 has 19 amino acids. V trimming: 0 bases; J trimming: 2 bases; junction bases outside the gene matches: 9. The CDR3 region has the DNA TGTGCCACCAGCAGAGATATAACGCGGGACAGGCCTGGGGCCAACGTCCTGACTTTC. It codes for CATSRDITRDRPGANVLTF. The variable domain in full, with the rest retrieved from reference TRBV15 and TRBJ2-6, is DAMVIQNPRYQVTQFGKPVTLSCSQTLNHNVMYWYQQKSSQAPKLLFHYYDKDFNNEADTPDNFQSRRPNTSFCFLDIRSPGLGDTAMYLCATSRDITRDRPGANVLTFGAGSRLTVL.

The chain carries TRBV5-6 and TRBJ2-7; D possibly corresponds to TRBD1 (5 bases). V lost 4 bases and J 3 bases, leaving 14 bases between the germline ends. CDR1 SGHDT and CDR2 YYEEEE come from the germline V gene. The CDR3 spans 14 residues. CDR3 residues: CASSPDPGNYEQYF. CDR3 nucleotides: TGTGCCAGCAGCCCGGACCCAGGGAACTACGAGCAGTACTTC.

The rearrangement joins TRBV30 to TRBJ2-7; 10 positions agree with TRBD1. There are 16 residues in the CDR3. J gave up 2 bases and V 3 bases, and 10 bases lay outside the gene matches. Germline V gives CDR1 GTSNPN, CDR2 SVGIG (reference sequence). This chain's CDR3 is CAWRKGGTGEAYEQYF. For the CDR3, the DNA is TGTGCCTGGAGGAAGGGCGGGACAGGGGAGGCCTACGAGCAGTACTTC.

The CDR3 loop reads CASSSTRSGSTEAFF. CDR3 coding DNA: TGTGCCAGCAGCTCGACACGGAGTGGGAGCACTGAAGCTTTCTTT. The chain employs TRBV5-4 and TRBJ1-1, with unresolved D. The CDR3 loop spans 15 amino acids. In germline, CDR1 is SGHNT, CDR2 YYREEE (reference sequence). Trimming removed 3 bases at V and 4 bases at J, with 16 bases between.

This chain connects TRBV19 to TRBJ2-5; a possible D gene is TRBD2 (5 bases). The CDR3 spans 14 residues. Trimming took off 2 bases at V and 4 bases at J, with 11 bases between the two ends. Per germline, CDR1 LNHDA and CDR2 SQIVND (reference sequence). The CDR3, as DNA: TGTGCCAGTAGTATAAGGGAGATCGGAGAGACCCAGTACTTC. This translates into CASSIREIGETQYF.

The chain has TRBV6-6 and TRBJ2-7, with 9 bases lining up with TRBD2. The CDR3 loop spans 16 amino acids. CDR1 is MNHNY and CDR2 is SVGAGI in the germline V gene (reference sequence). V lost 2 bases to trimming and J lost 3 bases; unmatched junction nucleotides: 8. The CDR3 is CASSYRGGGVIYEQYF. For the CDR3, the DNA is TGTGCCAGCAGTTACCGTGGCGGGGGGGTTATCTACGAGCAGTACTTC.

The J gene is TRBJ2-1, the V gene TRBV28, with D unclear. The germline V gene encodes CDR1 MDHEN and CDR2 SYDVKM. This CDR3 region has 16 residues. Trimming took off 8 bases at V and 0 bases at J, with 17 bases between the two ends. CDR3 residues: CASRRVSLLSYNEQFF. In nucleotides, the CDR3 is TGTGCCAGCCGCCGGGTTAGCCTACTCTCCTACAATGAGCAGTTCTTC.

The chain has TRBV27 and TRBJ2-5; a possible D gene is TRBD2 (7 bases). The length of the CDR3 is 14 residues. The ends were cut back, 6 bases at V and 1 base at J, with 12 bases in the middle. The germline CDR1 and CDR2 sequences are MNHEY and SMNVEV (reference sequence). The CDR3 protein is CASRRGASQETQYF. DNA of the CDR3: TGTGCCAGCAGACGGGGGGCCTCCCAAGAGACCCAGTACTTC.